These 8 T cell receptor beta chains came from one sample sequenced in a study of CD8+ T cells in alopecia areata. Reverse transcription of extracted RNA yielded cDNA, which provided the sequencing template. Sequencing was performed with immunoSEQ multiplex PCR; in TCRdb, only in-frame clones are kept and a portion is missing. In the table there are around 150,000 clones, less than 70% of which are singletons. Treatment defined: oral pan-JAK inhibitor, 5-10 mg twice daily. The source material was CD4+ T cells sorted from blood, sampled at week 24, from a patient treated with tofacitinib. Receptors originate from a human donor with alopecia areata.

The chain joins TRBV11-2 to TRBJ1-1; TRBD1 agrees at 8 bases. J was trimmed by 10 bases and V by 5 bases; bases with no gene match: 6. The CDR3 loop spans 12 amino acids. The germline V gene has CDR1 SGHAT and CDR2 FQNNGV. CDR3 residues: CASSRRTGRAFF. In nucleotides, the CDR3 is TGTGCCAGCAGCCGGCGGACAGGGAGAGCTTTCTTT.

This clone was counted a single time. This sequence joins TRBV29-1 and TRBJ1-6; 8 bases line up with TRBD1. After removal of 6 bases from V and 8 bases from J, the junction contained 6 bases not matched to a gene. CDR1 is SQVTM and CDR2 is ANQGSEA in the germline V gene. The CDR3 spans 13 residues. The DNA of the CDR3 is TGCAGCGTCCGACAGGGGACGGATTCACCCCTCCACTTT. This encodes CSVRQGTDSPLHF.

The chain links TRBV30 to TRBJ1-2; no definite D call. Germline assignment: CDR1 GTSNPN and CDR2 SVGIG (reference sequence). This CDR3 is 13 amino acids long. V was cut by 5 bases and J by 2 bases, with 12 bases left in between. The CDR3 is CAWAYQGNYGYTF. The DNA of the CDR3 is TGTGCCTGGGCCTATCAAGGAAACTATGGCTACACCTTC.

The gene calls are TRBV30 and TRBJ1-2, with 11 bases aligning to TRBD1. Trimming cost V 3 bases and J 6 bases; bases outside gene matches: 6. Germline V lookup: CDR1 GTSNPN, CDR2 SVGIG (reference sequence). This CDR3 contains 14 residues. CDR3 nucleotides: TGTGCCTGGAGCGTGACGGACAGGGGGCATGGCTACACCTTC. It specifies CAWSVTDRGHGYTF. The complete variable domain, with remaining parts taken from reference TRBV30 and TRBJ1-2, reads SQTIHQWPATLVQPVGSPLSLECTVEGTSNPNLYWYRQAAGRGLQLLFYSVGIGQISSEVPQNLSASRPQDRQFILSSKKLLLSDSGFYLCAWSVTDRGHGYTFGSGTRLTVV.

The table lists this clone with a few counts. The chain couples TRBV29-1 to TRBJ2-5; D is unclear. The J call is in doubt because the DNA end fits TRBJ2-7 better. CDR3 length equals 11 residues. CDR1 SQVTM and CDR2 ANQGSEA come from the germline V gene. CDR3 nucleotide sequence: TGCAGCGTTTCCGTTAGCTACGAGCAGTACTTC. This gives the protein CSVSVSYEQYF.

The chain joins TRBV25-1 to TRBJ2-3; no firm D call. Germline CDR1 and CDR2: MGHDK and SYGVNS. Trimming pared 11 bases from V and 2 bases from J, leaving 14 bases between. The CDR3 has 13 amino acids. Here the CDR3 reads CASVSQFTDTQYF. CDR3 nucleotide sequence: TGTGCCTCCGTTAGCCAGTTCACAGATACGCAGTATTTT.

As regards this clone: Because the CDR3 is missing its conserved closing phenylalanine or tryptophan, this is likely a read error. The chain is built from TRBV6-1 and TRBJ1-2; D not resolved. Per the germline V gene, CDR1 is MNHNS and CDR2 is SASEGT. This CDR3 comprises 15 residues. Trimming left V 2 bases short and J 8 bases short, with 18 bases between. CDR3 DNA sequence: TGTGCCAGCAGTGAACCCGCGCAGCCCTGGGGAGGCTACACCTAC. Its protein is CASSEPAQPWGGYTY.

This clone has a handful of counts. The chain combines TRBV5-1 with TRBJ2-2, with a weak D call TRBD1 (6 bases). V was cut by 5 bases and J by 4 bases, with 12 bases left in between. Per the germline V gene, CDR1 is SGHRS and CDR2 is YFSETQ. CDR3 length: 14 residues. CDR3 bases: TGCGCCAGCAGACTGACAGGACCCACCGGGGAGCTGTTTTTT. This sequence encodes CASRLTGPTGELFF. The whole variable domain, remainder taken from reference TRBV5-1 and TRBJ2-2, is KAGVTQTPRYLIKTRGQQVTLSCSPISGHRSVSWYQQTPGQGLQFLFEYFSETQRNKGNFPGRFSGRQFSNSRSEMNVSTLELGDSALYLCASRLTGPTGELFFGEGSRLTVL.